This T cell receptor beta chain emerged from a study of cytomegalovirus exposure and HLA in healthy donors (dated by TCRdb to about 2017). For the wider study: An earlier analysis of about 530 of the donors reported about 260 Gb of sequence data and 95 million to 120 million unique TCR beta sequences obtained from roughly 170 million T cells. A later genetic analysis took genome-wide SNP genotypes for about three fifths of the 666 donors and used that subset as a discovery cohort. A later analysis re-examined previously published TCR beta repertoires from roughly 720 donors and added high-resolution HLA genotyping to investigate patterns of TCR occurrence. Typing coverage varied by locus: about 629-640 donors for A, B, C, DRB1 and DQB1; about 520 for DQA1; over 600 for DPA1; approximately 450 for DPB1. Besides the first cohort of roughly 660 subjects, a separate validation cohort made up of over a hundred different subjects was used. About 5 DR-DQ haplotypes were handled as single units for association and clustering, since linkage in the cohort was strong. Every repertoire in the discovery cohort had been generated on one and the same sequencing platform. Rather than using new phenotypic data, the later analysis identified candidate immune exposures from TCR beta sequences and from how often those sequences occurred across donors. Class I and class II HLA loci were covered by the typing at four-digit resolution. Among around 400 genotyped donors of the cohort, an average of around 250,000 unique TCR beta nucleotide sequences was sequenced per donor, of which 15% to 20% were non-productive. To predict cytomegalovirus infection status, the study combined high-throughput TCR immunosequencing, statistical association of individual TCRs with disease status, and machine learning. An earlier analysis of fewer than 750 of the donors used high-throughput TCR beta sequencing to judge whether each TCR beta V gene segment behaved as functional or pseudogenic. Donor age, sex, ethnicity and CMV serostatus were collected together with the repertoire data. The study profiled the T cell repertoires of under 700 subjects by immunosequencing and related them to cytomegalovirus serostatus. The study was designed to test whether signatures of past pathogen exposure could be identified by cataloging public T cell receptors. Of the approximately 400 genotyped donors, 81% fell in the genetic ancestry cluster associated with self-reported Caucasian donors. An early release that covered several hundred HLA-typed donors contained approximately 300 gigabases of sequencing data and 65 million to 100 million unique TCR sequences.

The cohort comprised under 700 healthy bone marrow donors. All cohort members were sampled while nominally healthy, although unrecorded immune exposures were likely present. Of the 600 or so cohort members, around 300 had a positive CMV serostatus and about 350 had a negative one, while no CMV serostatus was recorded for the donor. A peripheral blood sample was provided by each donor, and peripheral blood mononuclear cells were used for TCR beta sequencing. Genomic DNA extraction from the blood cell samples was performed with the Qiagen DNeasy Blood Extraction Kit. Library generation was performed with the immunoSEQ multiplex PCR assay. A mixture of 60 forward primers for TCR Vbeta segments and 13 reverse primers for TCR Jbeta segments was used in the multiplex PCR. The CDR3 region of rearranged TCR beta genes was amplified from genomic DNA by a multiplex PCR assay. On the Illumina HiSeq System, the amplified TCR beta libraries were sequenced as 87-base-pair reads. In the original analysis: In a later analysis, approximately 74 million unique TCR beta chains were counted across the 500 to 700 repertoires, and roughly 9.9 million of these chains were shared by at least two donors. To remove PCR and sequencing errors, raw reads were error-corrected and collapsed into unique sequences using a nearest-neighbor algorithm that merged closely related sequences. V, D and J gene segments were assigned by aligning CDR3 sequences to IMGT reference sequences. Each retained sequence needed at least a six-nucleotide match to both a V gene segment and a J gene segment. A rearrangement counted as productive if the CDR3 had no stop codons and remained in frame with V and J, and every other rearrangement counted as non-productive. Following IMGT convention, CDR3 was defined as the stretch from the second conserved V-encoded cysteine to the conserved J-encoded phenylalanine. Sequences without an unambiguous match to a single V gene segment were excluded from the earlier analysis of almost 600 of the donors. An earlier analysis of approximately 590 of the donors classified V segments as functional when productive rearrangements were above 56.7% and as segregating when the standard deviation between donors was above 5%. A statistical classification framework was built for diagnosing cytomegalovirus status from the catalog of TCR beta chain sequences. A later analysis assigned V and J genes by comparing TCR nucleotide sequences with IMGT/GENE-DB human TR gene sequences. Using the TCRdist pipeline, a later analysis assigned CDR3 sequences along with most-parsimonious VDJ recombination scenarios. In a later analysis, each TCR beta chain was defined by its CDR3 amino acid sequence together with its V-gene family, and reads lacking a unique V-gene family were excluded. To address suspected cross-contamination and a sequencing artifact, a later analysis removed over 500 highly shared, low-generation-probability nucleotide sequences. For each public chain, a later analysis derived a clonal expansion index from normalized ranks of inferred template counts within each repertoire. A later analysis computed generation probabilities with a VDJ recombination model fitted to out-of-frame rearrangements, and checked the results against IGoR. Hypergeometric tests were used in a later analysis to score TCR-TCR, TCR-HLA and TCR-CMV co-occurrence, with a repertoire-size bias correction applied to the TCR pairs. To estimate false discovery rates, a later analysis permuted the HLA or CMV assignments 20 times. In a later analysis, co-occurring TCRs were grouped with DBSCAN, and TCRdist sequence similarity was added when clustering was performed within HLA-allele-positive subsets. Repertoires with fewer than 30,000 or more than 120,000 public chains, plus five repertoires with anomalous nucleotide sharing, were excluded from co-occurrence clustering. The immuneACCESS repertoire file appears here via TCRdb, limited to in-frame rearrangements. These files lack a portion of the clones; in checked studies, under half of the deficit traces to unresolved V genes, and the cause of the others is not known. V and J calls plus clone size are reproduced from that table; the DNA served to infer D and trimming. For this sample there are 85,000 to 120,000 clones; 63% appear just once. Around 5% of the sample comes from the top ten.

According to the germline V gene, CDR1 reads MGHRA and CDR2 reads YSYEKL. The cysteine opens and the phenylalanine closes a CDR3 of 14 amino acids. The only DNA kept is the CDR3, 42 bases in frame from the first base. Trimming leaves V shorter by 4 bases and J shorter by 3 bases, with the junction holding 1 base beyond the gene matches. Paper-wide results and their limitations: A further reported finding was that TCR beta sequences accurately predicted the HLA-A and HLA-B alleles for most subjects in the first cohort. In a later analysis, the rate of TCR association differed among HLA loci, with DRB1 alleles having the most associated TCRs and HLA-C alleles having the fewest. Compared with equally common non-associated chains, HLA-associated TCR beta chains in a later analysis were more clonally expanded and had lower generation probabilities. The sequencing pipeline was judged likely to have produced a cluster of highly shared sequence variants as a technical artifact. A later genetic analysis reported fewer N-insertions in productive TCRs among donors in an Asian-associated ancestry cluster than the roughly 620-donor mean. Presence/absence analyses assumed roughly uniform sequencing depth across donors, an assumption that may not hold. A few of the identified cytomegalovirus-associated TCR beta chains were confirmed in vitro to be specific for cytomegalovirus antigens. Broadly in line with IMGT annotations, most TCR beta V segments showed up in productive rearrangements about 87% or about 30% of the time in an earlier analysis of several hundred of the donors. In this cohort, only TCR beta chains were sequenced, and detectable features were limited by the absence of alpha or paired-chain data. Correlated functional status among segregating V segments might be attributable to linkage disequilibrium, but an unknown experimental factor could not be ruled out. While some public TCRs were present in many individuals, most TCR sequences turned up only very rarely across donors. CMV serostatus was the only immune exposure information available for the cohort. In the study, 164 TCR beta chains were listed as associated with cytomegalovirus. Cytomegalovirus status was reported to be diagnosed by the classifier with high specificity and sensitivity in both the original and validation cohorts. The authors suggested that the approach could potentially be extended to other disease states and immunological phenotypes. A later analysis found that most CMV-associated TCR beta chains appeared HLA-restricted, with HLA associations seemingly driven largely by CMV exposure. In a later analysis, several top co-occurrence clusters were reported to appear linked to parvovirus B19, influenza, CMV and Epstein-Barr virus. Because HLA typing was unavailable for some donors at each locus, only the typed subset was used in association tests. Some IMGT-functional V segments, including TRBV6-2 and TRBV6-3, could not be told apart with the 87-base-pair reads, so those segments were excluded. Because counts were too low, approximately 15 rarely observed V segments, including chromosome 9 orphons, were excluded from the earlier analysis of fewer than 650 of the donors. In a later genetic analysis, a missense DCLRE1C variant was associated with V-gene and J-gene trimming of TCR beta chains, and the association was replicated in an independent cohort. A later analysis associated some 17,000 TCR beta sequences with specific HLA alleles at a false discovery rate of 0.05. Strong co-occurrence of HLA alleles, especially DR and DQ, made assigning TCR associations to individual alleles difficult.

On this clone: Which antigen it targets is not known. The record has no base qualities; no much larger clone is one base away.

The chain couples TRBV4-1 to TRBJ2-3, and TRBD2 aligns with 10 junction nucleotides. The clonotype originates from a human donor in good health. Sequencing was done on a sample of PBMCs. This receptor has the CDR3 CASSRGLATDTQYF. The DNA reads TGCGCCAGCAGCCGGGGACTAGCGACAGATACGCAGTATTTT.